Below are 32 T cell receptor beta chains sequenced from a single sample in a study of vaccination and CD4 T cells after COVID-19. Their antigens are not known. Sequencing of DNA taken from cultured CD4+ T cells relied on the Oncomine TCR Beta short-read assay. TCRdb re-called the PCR reads with MiXCR, one entry per CDR3 protein. The sample yields over 15,000 distinct CDR3 sequences, 53% seen once. The treatment was: roughly 10-day PBMC culture with coronavirus spike peptide pools or control peptides (ViraFEST assay). The sequencing used CD4+ T cells from blood, cultured in vitro, collected before SARS-CoV-2 vaccination. The receptor set was obtained from a human donor who had recovered from COVID-19.

The chain is built from TRBV20-1 and TRBJ1-6; D call uncertain. There are 13 residues in the CDR3. The V end lost 3 bases, the J end lost 9 bases, and 12 bases lay between the germline ends. The V gene's germline CDR1 is DFQATT and CDR2 SNEGSKA (reference sequence). The DNA of the CDR3 is TGCAGTGCTAGGGCAGTAGGTGGTTCACCCCTCCACTTT. This sequence encodes CSARAVGGSPLHF.

The V and J genes are TRBV7-9 and TRBJ2-5; D call uncertain. CDR3 length equals 15 residues. Germline lookup yields CDR1 SEHNR and CDR2 FQNEAQ (reference sequence). V was clipped by 0 bases and J by 4 bases, with 12 bases between them. The chain's CDR3 is CASSLALRMGETQYF. As DNA, the CDR3 is TGTGCCAGCAGCTTAGCGCTGCGGATGGGAGAGACCCAGTACTTC.

The chain carries TRBV6-5 and TRBJ1-2, with a tentative D call TRBD1 (6 bases). With 2 bases removed from V and 4 bases from J, the gap between germline ends came to 14 bases. The germline gives CDR1 MNHEY, CDR2 SVGAGI. The CDR3 runs to 15 residues. The DNA for the CDR3 is TGTGCCAGCAGTTACGGGACAAGGGGGTTCTATGGCTACACCTTC. Amino acid sequence: CASSYGTRGFYGYTF.

The gene calls are TRBV19 and TRBJ2-7; tentative D call: TRBD2 (6 bases). The CDR3 is 13 residues long. CDR1 LNHDA and CDR2 SQIVND come from the germline V gene (reference sequence). V lost 6 bases, J lost 3 bases, and 12 bases lay in between. DNA for the CDR3: TGTGCCAGTAGCCGGGACTTGGACTACGAGCAGTACTTC. Its protein is CASSRDLDYEQYF. The full variable domain, rest sourced from reference TRBV19 and TRBJ2-7, is DGGITQSPKYLFRKEGQNVTLSCEQNLNHDAMYWYRQDPGQGLRLIYYSQIVNDFQKGDIAEGYSVSREKKESFPLTVTSAQKNPTAFYLCASSRDLDYEQYFGPGTRLTVT.

This chain links TRBV27 with TRBJ2-2, with D possibly TRBD2 on 5 matching bases. Germline V gives CDR1 MNHEY, CDR2 SMNVEV (reference sequence). Trimming pared 4 bases from V and 2 bases from J, leaving 11 bases between. The CDR3 runs to 15 residues. CDR3 DNA: TGTGCCAGCAGTTACCGGACTGGTAACACCGGGGAGCTGTTTTTT. It codes for CASSYRTGNTGELFF.

J is TRBJ2-5 and V is TRBV10-2; no clear D. Germline V gene lookup returns CDR1 WSHSY and CDR2 SAAADI. This CDR3 comprises 12 residues. V was cut by 10 bases and J by 1 base, with 10 bases left in between. DNA for the CDR3: TGCGCCACCGCGGACGCCCAAGAGACCCAGTACTTC. It specifies CATADAQETQYF.

This clonotype occurred a few times. This chain's CDR3 is CSASPRPGQQIYGYTF. Written as DNA, the CDR3 is TGCAGTGCTAGTCCCCGACCGGGACAGCAAATCTATGGCTACACCTTC. The chain recombines TRBV20-1 with TRBJ1-2; 7 positions agree with TRBD1. Trimming removed 3 bases from V and 4 bases from J; junction bases left unmatched: 14. This CDR3 has 16 amino acids. Per germline, CDR1 DFQATT and CDR2 SNEGSKA (reference sequence).

CDR3 nucleotide sequence: TGTGCCAGCAGTTTGAGTGTGGGACAGGGCACATCCTACGAGCAGTACTTC. Amino acids: CASSLSVGQGTSYEQYF. This chain links TRBV28 with TRBJ2-7; 9 bases match TRBD1. J lost 1 base, V lost 3 bases, and 10 bases had no gene match. The CDR3 consists of 17 residues. The germline gives CDR1 MDHEN, CDR2 SYDVKM.

This clonotype was counted between two and nine times. The J gene is TRBJ1-2, the V gene TRBV6-1; 7 positions agree with TRBD1. Germline CDR1 is MNHNS and CDR2 is SASEGT. The CDR3 spans 15 residues. Trimming removed 5 bases from V and 0 bases from J; junction bases left unmatched: 6. The CDR3 bases are TGTGCCAGCAGTACCACAGGGGCTCCTAACTATGGCTACACCTTC. This codes for CASSTTGAPNYGYTF.

The V gene is TRBV19, the J gene TRBJ1-5; D possibly corresponds to TRBD1 (6 bases). This CDR3 is 15 amino acids long. Germline assignment: CDR1 LNHDA and CDR2 SQIVND (reference sequence). The ends were cut back, 3 bases at V and 4 bases at J, with 13 bases in the middle. Here the CDR3 DNA reads TGTGCCAGTAGTATGACCTCCCAGGGGAATCAGCCCCAGCATTTT. Amino acid sequence: CASSMTSQGNQPQHF.

V usage is TRBV27 and J usage is TRBJ1-1; 10 positions match TRBD1. Losses at the gene ends were 2 bases for V and 4 bases for J; bases not matched to a gene: 4. Germline V gene lookup returns CDR1 MNHEY and CDR2 SMNVEV (reference sequence). The CDR3 is 15 amino acids. In DNA, the CDR3 is TGTGCCAGCAGTTTAAGACAGGGGGCTGGCACTGAAGCTTTCTTT. Encoded protein: CASSLRQGAGTEAFF.

In this sample, this clonotype is medium-sized (0.01 to 0.1%). This sequence joins TRBV28 and TRBJ2-5; TRBD2 matches at 10 bases. Per the germline V gene, CDR1 is MDHEN and CDR2 is SYDVKM. Trimming removed 3 bases from V and 2 bases from J; junction bases left unmatched: 9. There are 17 residues in the CDR3. The chain's CDR3 is CASSLSSGRGRQETQYF. The CDR3 DNA follows: TGTGCCAGCAGTTTGTCTAGCGGGAGAGGCCGGCAAGAGACCCAGTACTTC.

This clonotype was picked up a small number of times. The V and J genes are TRBV6-1 and TRBJ2-2; 7 bases align to TRBD2. After removal of 8 bases from V and 7 bases from J, the junction contained 10 bases not matched to a gene. CDR3 length equals 14 residues. Germline CDR1 is MNHNS and CDR2 is SASEGT. For the CDR3, the DNA is TGTGCCAGCCTACGCGGGAGTATTGGCGGGGAGCTGTTTTTT. Protein: CASLRGSIGGELFF.

This clonotype was seen just once. The chain combines TRBV5-4 with TRBJ2-7; 10 nucleotides line up with TRBD2. V lost 3 bases, J lost 11 bases, and 5 bases stayed unmatched. Germline V gene lookup returns CDR1 SGHNT and CDR2 YYREEE (reference sequence). The CDR3 extends over 12 amino acids. DNA for the CDR3: TGTGCCAGCAGCTCCACCGGGACTAGCGAGTACTTC. It yields the protein CASSSTGTSEYF.

V usage is TRBV24-1 and J usage is TRBJ2-1; perhaps TRBD2 as D (5 bases). The V and J ends lost 9 bases and 6 bases respectively, with 14 bases between them. The CDR3 sequence is 13 residues long. Germline V gene data show CDR1 as KGHDR and CDR2 as SFDVKD. The CDR3 loop reads CATEGLVGNEQFF. The CDR3 nucleotides read TGTGCCACCGAGGGATTAGTAGGCAATGAGCAGTTCTTC.

This chain connects TRBV10-3 to TRBJ2-5, with a possible D match to TRBD1 (6 bases). V shed 10 bases and J shed 6 bases, with 18 bases lying between them. Per germline, CDR1 ENHRY and CDR2 SYGVKD. This CDR3 spans 13 amino acids. CDR3 region: CATRPNGTQTQYF. CDR3 coding DNA: TGTGCCACCCGGCCGAACGGGACACAGACCCAGTACTTC.

This chain uses TRBV27 with TRBJ1-1; D gene uncertain. The CDR3 has 17 residues. The V and J ends lost 6 bases and 0 bases respectively, with 20 bases between them. Per germline, CDR1 MNHEY and CDR2 SMNVEV (reference sequence). DNA of the CDR3: TGTGCCAGCAGCTCAACCCTTTTAAGAGACATGAACACTGAAGCTTTCTTT. Amino acids: CASSSTLLRDMNTEAFF.

The chain recombines TRBV4-3 with TRBJ2-1; 13 bases line up with TRBD2. The ends lost 0 bases at V and 7 bases at J; junction bases unmatched: 6. CDR1 is LGHNA and CDR2 is YSLEER in the germline V gene. The CDR3 length is 17 residues. CDR3: CASSQDVGLAGRNEQFF. DNA of the CDR3: TGCGCCAGCAGCCAAGACGTGGGACTAGCGGGGCGGAATGAGCAGTTCTTC.

V usage is TRBV15 and J usage is TRBJ2-3; D remains unclear. The CDR3 contains 15 residues. Germline V CDR1 and CDR2: LNHNV, YYDKDF (reference sequence). Trimming took 0 bases from V and 5 from J, leaving 12 bases between them. CDR3 bases: TGTGCCACCAGCAGAGATAAAAGTCGGAGAGATACGCAGTATTTT. Protein product: CATSRDKSRRDTQYF.

The chain couples TRBV7-9 to TRBJ2-7; 7 nucleotides match TRBD1. V lost 7 bases, J lost 5 bases, and 2 bases stayed unmatched. CDR1 SEHNR and CDR2 FQNEAQ come from the germline V gene (reference sequence). The CDR3 spans 11 residues. The DNA for the CDR3 is TGTGCCAGCACAGGGGGTAACGAGCAGTACTTC. It is translated as CASTGGNEQYF.

The chain recombines TRBV20-1 with TRBJ2-5; a weak D match, TRBD1 (6 bases). Germline lookup yields CDR1 DFQATT and CDR2 SNEGSKA (reference sequence). The CDR3 sequence is 13 residues long. CDR3 DNA: TGCAGCGCCAGGCCCGACAGGCGAGAGACCCAGTACTTC. Its translation: CSARPDRRETQYF.

A few counts support this clonotype. The V and J genes are TRBV2 and TRBJ2-6; maybe TRBD1 (6 bases). CDR1 is SNHLY, CDR2 FYNNEI, per germline. Trimming took 1 base from V and 2 from J, leaving 9 bases between them. The CDR3 consists of 16 residues. The DNA of the CDR3 is TGTGCCAGCAGTGAAGGGGGGCTCACTGGGGCCAACGTCCTGACTTTC. This codes for CASSEGGLTGANVLTF.

This clonotype appeared a few times. The chain uses TRBV11-3 and TRBJ2-2, with a tentative D call TRBD1 (6 bases). This CDR3 is 15 amino acids long. Deletions cut 3 bases from V and 5 bases from J, with 13 bases between. CDR1 and CDR2 from the germline V gene are SGHNT and YENEEA. The CDR3 sequence: CASSFRQEGTGELFF. The CDR3 coding sequence is TGTGCCAGCAGCTTCAGACAGGAAGGAACCGGGGAGCTGTTTTTT.

This clonotype was counted between two and nine times. The V call is TRBV20-1, the J call TRBJ1-1, with 8 bases lining up with TRBD1. Germline CDR1 reads DFQATT; CDR2 reads SNEGSKA (reference sequence). The CDR3 totals 15 residues. J lost 1 base, V lost 6 bases, and 10 bases had no gene match. CDR3 sequence: CSASGQGAGNTEAFF. The DNA of the CDR3 is TGCAGTGCATCCGGACAGGGAGCGGGGAACACTGAAGCTTTCTTT.

The chain has TRBV20-1 and TRBJ2-4; TRBD1 aligns across 10 bases. The CDR3 contains 15 residues. The J segment lost 8 bases and the V segment lost 0 bases, leaving 7 bases of the junction unmatched. Germline CDR1 and CDR2: DFQATT and SNEGSKA (reference sequence). CDR3 in DNA: TGCAGTGCTAGAGATTCCCGACAGGGGGCGGACATTCAGTACTTC. Translated: CSARDSRQGADIQYF.

V usage is TRBV7-2 and J usage is TRBJ1-1; D not resolved. V gave up 0 bases and J gave up 1 base, with 9 bases separating them. The germline V gene encodes CDR1 SGHTA and CDR2 FQGNSA. The CDR3 is made up of 15 amino acids. CDR3 residues: CASSLAPRSNTEAFF. CDR3 nucleotides: TGTGCCAGCAGCTTAGCTCCCCGGTCGAACACTGAAGCTTTCTTT.

This chain connects TRBV7-2 to TRBJ2-7; a possible D gene is TRBD2 (6 bases). The CDR3 totals 15 residues. Between the trimmed V and J ends, which lost 0 bases and 6 bases, there was a span of 15 bases. Germline CDR1 SGHTA, CDR2 FQGNSA. CDR3 coding DNA: TGTGCCAGCAGCTTAGCGTGGGGACTGTCGCCCGAGCAGTACTTC. It specifies CASSLAWGLSPEQYF.

The rearrangement joins TRBV20-1 to TRBJ2-7; no clear D gene. CDR1 and CDR2 from the germline V gene are DFQATT and SNEGSKA (reference sequence). The CDR3 is 11 amino acids. V lost 2 bases, J lost 0 bases, and 2 bases lay in between. The CDR3 DNA sequence: TGCAGTGCTAGAACCTCCTACGAGCAGTACTTC. Encoded protein: CSARTSYEQYF.

This chain links TRBV15 with TRBJ2-1; tentatively, D is TRBD2 (5 bases). Trimming removed 5 bases at V and 0 bases at J, with 8 bases between. The germline V gene has CDR1 LNHNV and CDR2 YYDKDF (reference sequence). This CDR3 comprises 14 residues. In DNA form, the CDR3 reads TGTGCCACCAGCGGACTCAGCTCCTACAATGAGCAGTTCTTC. This translates into CATSGLSSYNEQFF.

V gene TRBV10-1 combines with J gene TRBJ2-3; no clear D gene. The V gene lost 1 base and the J gene lost 11 bases, with 13 bases spanning the gap. The V gene's germline CDR1 is WNHNN and CDR2 SYGVQD (reference sequence). This CDR3 has 13 residues. CDR3 sequence (DNA): TGCGCCAGCAGTGAGTTTGCGGTTGGAATGCAGTATTTT. As protein: CASSEFAVGMQYF.

This chain joins TRBV25-1 and TRBJ1-5; the D gene is possibly TRBD1 (6 bases). The CDR3 totals 15 residues. The ends were cut back, 6 bases at V and 2 bases at J, with 14 bases in the middle. Germline V lookup: CDR1 MGHDK, CDR2 SYGVNS. The CDR3, as DNA: TGTGCCAGCAGAGGGTCGGGGGCAGGCAATCAGCCCCAGCATTTT. This gives the protein CASRGSGAGNQPQHF.

This clonotype was seen a handful of times. J is TRBJ1-5 and V is TRBV19, with D perhaps matching TRBD1 (6 bases). The CDR3 has 13 amino acids. Per the germline V gene, CDR1 is LNHDA and CDR2 is SQIVND (reference sequence). Trimming pared 6 bases from V and 9 bases from J, leaving 15 bases between. CDR3 residues: CASSSRGGRPQHF. CDR3 DNA sequence: TGTGCCAGTAGCTCAAGGGGGGGACGGCCCCAGCATTTT.